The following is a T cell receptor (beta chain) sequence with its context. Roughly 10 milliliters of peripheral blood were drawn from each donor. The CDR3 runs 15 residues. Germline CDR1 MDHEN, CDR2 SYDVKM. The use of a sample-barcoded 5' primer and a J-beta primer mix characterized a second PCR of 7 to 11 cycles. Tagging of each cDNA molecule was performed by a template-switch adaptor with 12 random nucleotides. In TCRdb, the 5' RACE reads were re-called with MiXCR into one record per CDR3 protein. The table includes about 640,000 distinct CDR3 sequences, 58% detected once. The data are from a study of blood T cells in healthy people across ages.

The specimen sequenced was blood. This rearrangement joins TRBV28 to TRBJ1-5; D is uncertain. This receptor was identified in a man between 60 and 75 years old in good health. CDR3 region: CTCSFLAGGKQPQHF. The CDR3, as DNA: TGTACCTGCAGTTTTCTGGCAGGCGGTAAACAGCCCCAGCATTTT.